This T cell receptor (beta chain) was recorded in a study of blood T cell repertoires in COVID-19. Study summary: Samples taken during acute and convalescent COVID-19 were collected in the United States, Italy and Spain. PBMCs, B-cell-depleted T cells, or T cells were the source of the cDNA or gDNA that made up the material.

Per the original methods: The assay estimated nucleated cells by amplifying reference gene primers. Repertoires were generated with immunoSEQ multiplex PCR, while TCRdb's copy carries only in-frame clones and drops some. V and J calls and clone size are those listed in that table; D and trimming were worked out from the DNA. This sample yields under 250,000 clones, of which over 75% are seen a single time; about 5% belongs to the top ten. This CDR3 has 14 amino acids. CDR1 is KGHDR and CDR2 is SFDVKD in the germline V gene. With V trimmed by 3 bases and J by 10 bases, 9 bases remained unmatched. Sequencing used peripheral blood. V gene TRBV24-1 combines with J gene TRBJ1-1, with TRBD1 matching over 8 bases. The sequence was obtained from a woman in her thirties or forties with acute or convalescent COVID-19. The CDR3: CATSDARQGQGAFF. The CDR3 region has the DNA TGTGCCACCAGTGATGCCCGACAGGGGCAAGGAGCTTTCTTT.